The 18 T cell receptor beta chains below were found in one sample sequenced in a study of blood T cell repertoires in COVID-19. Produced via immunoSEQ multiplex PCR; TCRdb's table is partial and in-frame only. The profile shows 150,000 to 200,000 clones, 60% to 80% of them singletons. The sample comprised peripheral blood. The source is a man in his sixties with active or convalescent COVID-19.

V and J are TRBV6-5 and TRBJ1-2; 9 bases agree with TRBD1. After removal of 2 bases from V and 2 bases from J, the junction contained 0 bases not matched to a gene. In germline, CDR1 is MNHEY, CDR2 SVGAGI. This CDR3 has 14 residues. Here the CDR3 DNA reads TGTGCCAGCAGTTACACAGGGGGCAACTATGGCTACACCTTC. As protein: CASSYTGGNYGYTF.

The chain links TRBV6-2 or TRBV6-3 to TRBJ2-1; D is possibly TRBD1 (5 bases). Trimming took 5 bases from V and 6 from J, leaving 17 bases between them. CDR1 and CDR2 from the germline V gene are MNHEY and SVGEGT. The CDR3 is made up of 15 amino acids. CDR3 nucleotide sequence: TGTGCCAGCAGTACAAGACAGTCATGGGGCAATGAGCAGTTCTTC. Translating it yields CASSTRQSWGNEQFF.

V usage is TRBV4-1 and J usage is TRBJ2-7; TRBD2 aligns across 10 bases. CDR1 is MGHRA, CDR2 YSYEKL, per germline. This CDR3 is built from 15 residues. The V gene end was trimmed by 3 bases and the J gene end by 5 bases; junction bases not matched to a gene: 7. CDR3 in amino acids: CASSQEPSGSNEQYF. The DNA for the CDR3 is TGCGCCAGCAGCCAGGAGCCTAGCGGGAGTAACGAGCAGTACTTC.

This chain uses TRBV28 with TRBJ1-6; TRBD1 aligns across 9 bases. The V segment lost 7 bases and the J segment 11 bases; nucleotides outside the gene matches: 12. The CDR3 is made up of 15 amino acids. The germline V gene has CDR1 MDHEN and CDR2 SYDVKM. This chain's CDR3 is CASTTPGQGPPPLHF. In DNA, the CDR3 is TGTGCCAGCACCACCCCGGGACAGGGCCCGCCACCCCTCCACTTT.

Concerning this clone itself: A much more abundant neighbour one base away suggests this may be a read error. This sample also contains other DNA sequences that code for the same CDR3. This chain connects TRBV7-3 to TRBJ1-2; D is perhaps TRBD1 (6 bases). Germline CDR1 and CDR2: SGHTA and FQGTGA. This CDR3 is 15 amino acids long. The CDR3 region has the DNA TGTGCCAGCAGCTTAATACAGGGTGGGATCTATGGCTACACCTTT. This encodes CASSLIQGGIYGYTF.

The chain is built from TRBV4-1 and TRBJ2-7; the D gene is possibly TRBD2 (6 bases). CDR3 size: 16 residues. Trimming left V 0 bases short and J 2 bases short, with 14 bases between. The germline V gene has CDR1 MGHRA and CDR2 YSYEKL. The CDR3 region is CASSQERGGITYEQYF. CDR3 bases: TGCGCCAGCAGCCAAGAAAGGGGCGGGATCACCTACGAGCAGTACTTC.

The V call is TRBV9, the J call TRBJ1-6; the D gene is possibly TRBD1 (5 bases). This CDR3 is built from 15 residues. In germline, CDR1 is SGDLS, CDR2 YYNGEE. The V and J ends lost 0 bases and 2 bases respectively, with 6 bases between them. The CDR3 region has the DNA TGTGCCAGCAGCGTAGGGGGGGCCTATAATTCACCCCTCCACTTT. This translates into CASSVGGAYNSPLHF. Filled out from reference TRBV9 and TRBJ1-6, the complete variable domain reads DSGVTQTPKHLITATGQRVTLRCSPRSGDLSVYWYQQSLDQGLQFLIQYYNGEERAKGNILERFSAQQFPDLHSELNLSSLELGDSALYFCASSVGGAYNSPLHFGNGTRLTVT.

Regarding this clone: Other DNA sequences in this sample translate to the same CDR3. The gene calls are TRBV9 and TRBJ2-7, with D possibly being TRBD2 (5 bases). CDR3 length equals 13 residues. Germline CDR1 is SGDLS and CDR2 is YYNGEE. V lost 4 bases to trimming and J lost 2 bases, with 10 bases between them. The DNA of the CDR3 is TGTGCCAGCAGCCCTGGAGGTCCCTACGAGCAGTACTTC. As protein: CASSPGGPYEQYF.

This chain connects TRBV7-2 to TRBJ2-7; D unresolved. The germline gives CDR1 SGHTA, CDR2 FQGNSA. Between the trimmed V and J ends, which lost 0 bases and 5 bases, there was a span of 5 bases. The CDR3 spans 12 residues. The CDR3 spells CASSLAQNEQYF. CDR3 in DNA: TGTGCCAGCAGCTTAGCTCAGAACGAGCAGTACTTC.

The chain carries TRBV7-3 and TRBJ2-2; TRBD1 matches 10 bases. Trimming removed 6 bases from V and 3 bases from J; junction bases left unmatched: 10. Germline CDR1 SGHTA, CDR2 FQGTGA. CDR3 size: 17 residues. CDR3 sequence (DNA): TGTGCCAGCAGTCTAAGTCCCGGGACAGGGGACACCGGGGAGCTGTTTTTT. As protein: CASSLSPGTGDTGELFF. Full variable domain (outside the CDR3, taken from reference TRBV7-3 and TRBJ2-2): GAGVSQTPSNKVTEKGKYVELRCDPISGHTALYWYRQSLGQGPEFLIYFQGTGAADDSGLPNDRFFAVRPEGSVSTLKIQRTERGDSAVYLCASSLSPGTGDTGELFFGEGSRLTVL.

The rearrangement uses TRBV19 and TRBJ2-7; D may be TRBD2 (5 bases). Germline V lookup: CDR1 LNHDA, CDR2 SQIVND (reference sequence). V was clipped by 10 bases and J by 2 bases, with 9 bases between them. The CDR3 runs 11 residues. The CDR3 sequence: CATRGTYEQYF. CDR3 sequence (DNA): TGTGCCACCCGGGGAACCTACGAGCAGTACTTC.

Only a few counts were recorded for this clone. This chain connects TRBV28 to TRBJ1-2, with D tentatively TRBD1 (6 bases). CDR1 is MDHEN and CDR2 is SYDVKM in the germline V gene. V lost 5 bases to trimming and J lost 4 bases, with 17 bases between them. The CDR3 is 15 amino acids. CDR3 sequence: CASSPRRGAGYGYTF. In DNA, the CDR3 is TGTGCCAGCAGTCCGAGACGGGGGGCTGGCTATGGCTACACCTTC.

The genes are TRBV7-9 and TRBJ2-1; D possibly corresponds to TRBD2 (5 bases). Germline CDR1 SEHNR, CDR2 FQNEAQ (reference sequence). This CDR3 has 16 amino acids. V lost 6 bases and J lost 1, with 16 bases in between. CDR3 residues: CASSLGEGRSYNEQFF. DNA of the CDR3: TGTGCCAGCAGTCTTGGAGAGGGTAGGTCCTACAATGAGCAGTTCTTC.

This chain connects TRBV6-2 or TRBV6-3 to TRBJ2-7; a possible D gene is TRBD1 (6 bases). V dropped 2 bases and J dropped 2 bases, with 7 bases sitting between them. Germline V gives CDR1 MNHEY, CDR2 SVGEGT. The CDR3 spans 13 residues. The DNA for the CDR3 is TGTGCCAGCAGTTACAGGGGGACCTACGAGCAGTACTTC. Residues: CASSYRGTYEQYF.

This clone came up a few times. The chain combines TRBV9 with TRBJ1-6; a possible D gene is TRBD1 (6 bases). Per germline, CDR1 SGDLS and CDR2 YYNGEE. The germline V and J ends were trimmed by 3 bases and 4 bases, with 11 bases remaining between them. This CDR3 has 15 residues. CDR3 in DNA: TGTGCCAGCAGCGAGAGGGGGTCATATAATTCACCCCTCCACTTT. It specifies CASSERGSYNSPLHF.

CDR3 amino acids: CASSAQGSREKLFF. The CDR3 DNA is TGTGCCAGCAGCGCACAGGGGAGCAGAGAAAAACTGTTTTTT. This sequence joins TRBV6-5 and TRBJ1-4; 7 bases map to TRBD1. The germline CDR1 and CDR2 sequences are MNHEY and SVGAGI. With 6 bases clipped from V and 8 bases from J, the junction kept 9 bases outside the gene matches. This CDR3 contains 14 residues.

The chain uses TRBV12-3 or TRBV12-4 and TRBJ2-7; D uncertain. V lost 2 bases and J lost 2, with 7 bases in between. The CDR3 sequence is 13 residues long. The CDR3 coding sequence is TGTGCCAGCAGTTTAAGAGCGACCTACGAGCAGTACTTC. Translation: CASSLRATYEQYF.

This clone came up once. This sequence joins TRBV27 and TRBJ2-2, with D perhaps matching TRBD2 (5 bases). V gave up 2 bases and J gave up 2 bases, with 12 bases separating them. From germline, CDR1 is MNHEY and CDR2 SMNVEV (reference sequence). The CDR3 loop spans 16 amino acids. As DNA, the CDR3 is TGTGCCAGCAGTTTAATAGCGCAATTAAACACCGGGGAGCTGTTTTTT. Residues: CASSLIAQLNTGELFF.